This T cell receptor (beta chain) was sequenced during a study of molecular identifiers for immune sequencing clone quantification. Study in general: The replicate experiment used RNA from approximately 20,000 or 100,000 naive CD8 cells. This RNA was split into five aliquots, and four of them were sequenced. Broader study findings: Barcode collisions between identical TCR molecules could shrink estimates of highly expanded clone sizes. Clones carrying above 20 RNA copies accounted for over 97% of effector molecules, under 1% in naive cells.

This clonotype was seen many times. The antigen is undetermined. Each CDR3 protein is one row after TCRdb ran MiXCR on the PCR reads. This sample has around 480,000 distinct CDR3 sequences; roughly 24% occur once, and the top ten carry just over 0.75%. The length of the CDR3 is 13 residues. Losses at the gene ends were 6 bases for V and 4 bases for J; bases not matched to a gene: 8. Germline-derived CDR1 and CDR2 are SQVTM and ANQGSEA. Sorting captured naive CD8 T cells as CD8+CD4-CCR7+CD45RA+. This chain connects TRBV29-1 to TRBJ1-2; the match to TRBD1 covers 7 bases. The source of this sequence is a human donor in good health. Some libraries in this study had Jurkat cell RNA spiked in. Sequencing used naive CD8+ T cells from blood, with Jurkat cell RNA spiked in. Indicated subset: FACS-sorted CD8+CD4-CCR7+CD45RA+ naive T cells. The CDR3 bases are TGCAGCGTGGAGACAGGGTCCGCCTATGGCTACACCTTC. Translated: CSVETGSAYGYTF.